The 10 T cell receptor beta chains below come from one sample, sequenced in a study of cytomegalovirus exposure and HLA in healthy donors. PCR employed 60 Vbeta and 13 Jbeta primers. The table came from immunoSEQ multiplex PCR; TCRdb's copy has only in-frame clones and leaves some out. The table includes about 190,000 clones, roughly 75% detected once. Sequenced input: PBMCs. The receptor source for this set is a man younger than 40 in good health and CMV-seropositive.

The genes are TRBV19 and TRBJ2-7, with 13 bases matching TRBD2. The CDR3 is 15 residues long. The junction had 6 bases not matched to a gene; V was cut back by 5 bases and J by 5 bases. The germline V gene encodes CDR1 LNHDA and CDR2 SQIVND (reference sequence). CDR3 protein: CASSPRTSGRNEQYF. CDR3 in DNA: TGTGCCAGTAGTCCTCGGACTAGCGGGAGAAACGAGCAGTACTTC.

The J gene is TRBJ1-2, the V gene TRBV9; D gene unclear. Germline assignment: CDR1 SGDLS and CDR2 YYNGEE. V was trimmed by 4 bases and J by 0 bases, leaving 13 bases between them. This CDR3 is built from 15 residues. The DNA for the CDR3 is TGTGCCAGCAGCCCTTCGCAGCTAGCTAACTATGGCTACACCTTC. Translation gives CASSPSQLANYGYTF.

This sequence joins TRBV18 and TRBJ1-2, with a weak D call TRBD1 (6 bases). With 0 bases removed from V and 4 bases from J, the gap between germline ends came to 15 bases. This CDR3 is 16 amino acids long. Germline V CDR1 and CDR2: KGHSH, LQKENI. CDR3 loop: CASSPPDGLRGYGYTF. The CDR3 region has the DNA TGTGCCAGCTCACCACCGGACGGCCTCAGGGGCTATGGCTACACCTTC.

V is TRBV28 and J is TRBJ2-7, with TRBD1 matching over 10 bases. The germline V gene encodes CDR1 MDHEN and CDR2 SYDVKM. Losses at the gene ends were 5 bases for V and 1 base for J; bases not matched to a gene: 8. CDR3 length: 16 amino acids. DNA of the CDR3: TGTGCCAGCAGTACGGAAGGACAGGGGGTTTCCTACGAGCAGTACTTC. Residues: CASSTEGQGVSYEQYF.

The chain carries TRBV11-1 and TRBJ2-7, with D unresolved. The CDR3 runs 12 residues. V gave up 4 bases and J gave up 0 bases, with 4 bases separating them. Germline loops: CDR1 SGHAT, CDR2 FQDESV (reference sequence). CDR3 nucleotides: TGTGCCAGCAGCTCCTTCTCCTACGAGCAGTACTTC. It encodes CASSSFSYEQYF.

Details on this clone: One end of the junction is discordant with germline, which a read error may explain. For the CDR3, the DNA is TGCGCCAGCAGCCAAGAAGGGGGAAACACCGGGGAGCCGTTTTTT. It codes for CASSQEGGNTGEPFF. This sequence joins TRBV4-3 and TRBJ2-2, with D possibly matching TRBD1 (6 bases). Per germline, CDR1 LGHNA and CDR2 YSLEER. The CDR3 consists of 15 residues.

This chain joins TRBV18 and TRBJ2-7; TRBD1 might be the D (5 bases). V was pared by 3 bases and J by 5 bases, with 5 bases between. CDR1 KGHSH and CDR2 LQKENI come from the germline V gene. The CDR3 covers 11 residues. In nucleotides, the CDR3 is TGTGCCAGCTCACCCAGGGACGAGCAGTACTTC. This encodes CASSPRDEQYF.

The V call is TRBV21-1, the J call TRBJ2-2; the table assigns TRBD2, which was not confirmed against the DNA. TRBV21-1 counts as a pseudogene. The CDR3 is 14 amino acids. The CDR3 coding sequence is TGTGCCAGCAGACTAGCGTTTTTAACCGGGGAGCTGTTTTTT. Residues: CASRLAFLTGELFF.

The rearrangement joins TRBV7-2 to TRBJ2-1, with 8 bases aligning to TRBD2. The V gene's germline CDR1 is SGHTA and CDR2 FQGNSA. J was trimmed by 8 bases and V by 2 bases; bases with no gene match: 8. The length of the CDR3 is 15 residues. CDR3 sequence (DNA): TGTGCCAGCAGCTTATTGGGACTAGGGTCCGATGAGCAGTTCTTC. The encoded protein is CASSLLGLGSDEQFF.

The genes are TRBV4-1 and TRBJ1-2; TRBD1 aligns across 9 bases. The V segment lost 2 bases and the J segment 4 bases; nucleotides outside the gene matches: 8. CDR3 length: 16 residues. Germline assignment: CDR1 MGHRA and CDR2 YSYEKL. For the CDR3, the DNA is TGCGCCAGCAGCCAAAGGGGACAGGGAGACGCCTATGGCTACACCTTC. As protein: CASSQRGQGDAYGYTF.